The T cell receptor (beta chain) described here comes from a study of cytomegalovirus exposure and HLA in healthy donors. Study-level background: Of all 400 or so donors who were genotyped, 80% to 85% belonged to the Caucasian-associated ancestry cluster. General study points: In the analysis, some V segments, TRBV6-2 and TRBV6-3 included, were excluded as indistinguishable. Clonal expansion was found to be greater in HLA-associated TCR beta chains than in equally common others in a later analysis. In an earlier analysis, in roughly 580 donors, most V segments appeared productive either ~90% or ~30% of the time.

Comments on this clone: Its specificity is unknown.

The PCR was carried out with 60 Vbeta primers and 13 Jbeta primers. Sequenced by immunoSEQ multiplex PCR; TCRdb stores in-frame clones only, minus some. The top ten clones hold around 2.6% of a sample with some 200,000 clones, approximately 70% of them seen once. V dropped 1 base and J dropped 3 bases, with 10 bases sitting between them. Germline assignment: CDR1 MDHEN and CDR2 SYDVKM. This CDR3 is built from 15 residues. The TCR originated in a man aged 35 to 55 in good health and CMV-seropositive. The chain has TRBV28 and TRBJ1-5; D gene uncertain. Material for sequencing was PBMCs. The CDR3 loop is CASSLSSRNNQPQHF. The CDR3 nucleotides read TGTGCCAGCAGTTTATCATCCAGAAACAATCAGCCCCAGCATTTT.